Shown below are 22 T cell receptor beta chains from a single sample sequenced in a study of T cells after yellow fever vaccination. A single record per CDR3 protein comes from TCRdb applying MiXCR to the 5' RACE reads. In the table there are 550,000 to 750,000 distinct CDR3 sequences, less than 15% of which are singletons. The source was PBMCs, collected on the day of the yellow fever booster vaccination. Receptors originate from a young man who received the YFV17D yellow fever vaccine.

This chain uses TRBV5-1 with TRBJ2-3; 9 bases map to TRBD2. V lost 0 bases, J lost 5 bases, and 7 bases stayed unmatched. Per the germline V gene, CDR1 is SGHRS and CDR2 is YFSETQ. This CDR3 is 16 amino acids long. CDR3 bases: TGCGCCAGCAGCTTGGCGGTAGCGGGAGAAGGAGATACGCAGTATTTT. Its translation is CASSLAVAGEGDTQYF.

This clonotype was seen more than once but under ten times. This rearrangement joins TRBV5-8 to TRBJ2-1, with 8 bases fitting TRBD2. The CDR3 contains 12 residues. Trimming took 1 base from V and 11 from J; bases not matched to a gene: 2. Germline-derived CDR1 and CDR2 are SGHTS and YDEGEE. Written as DNA, the CDR3 is TGTGCCAGCAGCTTGACTAGCGGAAAGCAGTTCTTC. Protein: CASSLTSGKQFF.

This clonotype was seen a few times. The chain is built from TRBV29-1 and TRBJ2-7; 8 bases line up with TRBD1. Germline V gene lookup returns CDR1 SQVTM and CDR2 ANQGSEA. V dropped 6 bases and J dropped 4; count of bases not matched to a gene: 11. The CDR3 is 14 amino acids. The CDR3 sequence is CSVSPTGVPYEQYF. CDR3 sequence (DNA): TGCAGCGTCTCCCCGACAGGGGTTCCGTACGAGCAGTACTTC.

V gene TRBV2 combines with J gene TRBJ2-3, with 10 bases fitting TRBD2. The CDR3 length is 21 residues. Losses at the gene ends were 6 bases for V and 0 bases for J; bases not matched to a gene: 21. Germline V gives CDR1 SNHLY, CDR2 FYNNEI. The CDR3 region has the DNA TGTGCCAGCAGCGCTATCCGCCGACGGCCTAGCGGGAGTGTAAGCACAGATACGCAGTATTTT. It is translated as CASSAIRRRPSGSVSTDTQYF.

This clonotype turned up a few times. J is TRBJ2-2 and V is TRBV20-1, with unresolved D. The germline gives CDR1 DFQATT, CDR2 SNEGSKA (reference sequence). The V end lost 3 bases, the J end lost 4 bases, and 9 bases lay between the germline ends. The CDR3 contains 13 residues. The CDR3 nucleotides read TGCAGTGCTAGGAGTTCCCCCACCGGGGAGCTGTTTTTT. Translation: CSARSSPTGELFF.

CDR3 residues: CASSPSGTFKGETQYF. The DNA for the CDR3 is TGTGCCAGCAGCCCCTCCGGGACCTTTAAGGGAGAGACCCAGTACTTC. The chain links TRBV5-4 to TRBJ2-5; either TRBD1 or TRBD2 may supply D (5 bases each). CDR3 length equals 16 residues. Germline V lookup: CDR1 SGHNT, CDR2 YYREEE (reference sequence). V lost 4 bases and J 4 bases, leaving 20 bases between the germline ends.

There are a few counts of this clonotype. The J gene is TRBJ2-2, the V gene TRBV7-2; the match to TRBD1 covers 7 bases. The ends lost 4 bases at V and 6 bases at J; junction bases unmatched: 5. Germline V lookup: CDR1 SGHTA, CDR2 FQGNSA. The CDR3 has 14 amino acids. The CDR3 bases are TGTGCCAGCAGCTCGACAGGGTACCCCGGGGAGCTGTTTTTT. Its translation is CASSSTGYPGELFF.

The chain combines TRBV7-9 with TRBJ2-7, with 10 bases aligning to TRBD2. Germline V gives CDR1 SEHNR, CDR2 FQNEAQ (reference sequence). The V gene end was trimmed by 5 bases and the J gene end by 2 bases; junction bases not matched to a gene: 3. The CDR3 is 14 residues long. The DNA for the CDR3 is TGTGCCAGCAGCATTAGCGGGAGGACCTACGAGCAGTACTTC. Its protein product is CASSISGRTYEQYF.

This clonotype was recorded a few times. This chain connects TRBV5-1 to TRBJ2-7; the D gene is possibly TRBD1 (6 bases). Germline CDR1 is SGHRS and CDR2 is YFSETQ. This CDR3 has 14 residues. The V and J ends lost 0 bases and 5 bases respectively, with 12 bases between them. CDR3 DNA: TGCGCCAGCAGCTTGGCAGGGGTTAAGGACGAGCAGTACTTC. The encoded protein is CASSLAGVKDEQYF. Filled out from reference TRBV5-1 and TRBJ2-7, the complete variable domain reads KAGVTQTPRYLIKTRGQQVTLSCSPISGHRSVSWYQQTPGQGLQFLFEYFSETQRNKGNFPGRFSGRQFSNSRSEMNVSTLELGDSALYLCASSLAGVKDEQYFGPGTRLTVT.

This clonotype showed up just a few times. The rearrangement uses TRBV6-2 or TRBV6-3 and TRBJ2-1; 10 bases align to TRBD2. Trimming took 4 bases from V and 1 from J; bases not matched to a gene: 4. CDR3 length equals 16 residues. Germline CDR1 and CDR2: MNHEY and SVGEGT. CDR3 residues: CASSSYSGRSYNEQFF. DNA for the CDR3: TGTGCCAGCAGTTCATATAGCGGGAGGTCCTACAATGAGCAGTTCTTC.

A few counts support this clonotype. V and J are TRBV7-2 and TRBJ2-1, with D unclear. V shed 2 bases and J shed 6 bases, with 8 bases lying between them. This CDR3 spans 13 amino acids. Per germline, CDR1 SGHTA and CDR2 FQGNSA. The CDR3 sequence is CASSLSRSNEQFF. The CDR3 nucleotides are TGTGCCAGCAGCTTATCTCGGTCCAATGAGCAGTTCTTC.

This sequence joins TRBV28 and TRBJ2-7; D possibly corresponds to TRBD1 (5 bases). CDR3 length equals 14 residues. Germline V lookup: CDR1 MDHEN, CDR2 SYDVKM. The V end lost 5 bases, the J end lost 6 bases, and 17 bases lay between the germline ends. In nucleotides, the CDR3 is TGTGCCAGCAGTCAACCGACAGAGCGTCGCGAGCAGTACTTC. Its protein product is CASSQPTERREQYF.

This clonotype was observed a few times. The chain joins TRBV28 to TRBJ1-2; a possible D gene is TRBD1 (6 bases). V dropped 6 bases and J dropped 8 bases, with 16 bases sitting between them. The CDR3 has 13 amino acids. CDR1 is MDHEN, CDR2 SYDVKM, per germline. The CDR3 is CASRTGGAGGYTF. The CDR3 nucleotides are TGTGCCAGCAGGACGGGGGGCGCAGGAGGCTACACCTTC.

The chain links TRBV5-1 to TRBJ2-1; D is ambiguous. V lost 2 bases and J 3 bases, leaving 9 bases between the germline ends. This CDR3 contains 14 residues. Germline loops: CDR1 SGHRS, CDR2 YFSETQ. The CDR3 DNA sequence: TGCGCCAGCAGCTTCAACAGCTACTACAATGAGCAGTTCTTC. Amino acid sequence: CASSFNSYYNEQFF.

The chain employs TRBV29-1 and TRBJ2-7; 9 nucleotides line up with TRBD1. The CDR3 is 16 amino acids. Germline lookup yields CDR1 SQVTM and CDR2 ANQGSEA. After removal of 3 bases from V and 2 bases from J, the junction contained 11 bases not matched to a gene. The CDR3 nucleotides read TGCAGCGTTGAGGGCCTCCGGGACAGGGCCCCCTACGAGCAGTACTTC. The encoded protein is CSVEGLRDRAPYEQYF.

This clonotype was picked up a small number of times. The chain couples TRBV5-6 to TRBJ1-3; D is unresolved. Germline V gives CDR1 SGHDT, CDR2 YYEEEE. The CDR3 length is 15 residues. V was shortened by 0 bases and J by 0 bases, with 7 bases between the two germline ends. CDR3 DNA sequence: TGTGCCAGCAGCTTGGCCCCAATCTCTGGAAACACCATATATTTT. Protein: CASSLAPISGNTIYF.

This clonotype was detected a few times. V and J are TRBV6-2 or TRBV6-3 and TRBJ2-7, with D possibly matching TRBD2 (5 bases). The CDR3 runs to 13 residues. Germline V lookup: CDR1 MNHEY, CDR2 SVGEGT. Deletions cut 4 bases from V and 4 bases from J, with 11 bases between. The CDR3 region is CASSLSGIYEQYF. The DNA for the CDR3 is TGTGCCAGCAGTTTGTCGGGAATTTACGAGCAGTACTTC.

This clonotype came up a few times. The V call is TRBV12-3 or TRBV12-4, the J call TRBJ1-2; D gene uncertain. V was trimmed by 0 bases and J by 2 bases, leaving 4 bases between them. CDR3 length: 13 residues. CDR3 DNA: TGTGCCAGCAGTTTAGCCCAGAACTATGGCTACACCTTC. Translated, it gives CASSLAQNYGYTF.

This clonotype was picked up many times. The genes are TRBV12-3 or TRBV12-4 and TRBJ2-1; tentatively, D is TRBD1 (6 bases). The CDR3 sequence is 18 residues long. Deletions cut 3 bases from V and 7 bases from J, with 25 bases between. CDR3 nucleotide sequence: TGTGCCAGCAGTTTCGGGGTTGGTCCGCAGGGGCGTAGAAATGAGCAGTTCTTC. It yields the protein CASSFGVGPQGRRNEQFF.

In its sample, this clonotype was seen a few times. The CDR3 reads CASSRTDLQETQYF. The CDR3 coding sequence is TGTGCCAGCAGCCGCACGGACCTCCAAGAGACCCAGTACTTC. The chain uses TRBV7-9 and TRBJ2-5, with D unclear. The germline CDR1 and CDR2 sequences are SEHNR and FQNEAQ (reference sequence). This CDR3 region has 14 residues. The V end was cut by 5 bases, the J end by 1 base, with 11 bases between.

Only a few counts were recorded for this clonotype. The chain uses TRBV3-1 and TRBJ2-1; TRBD2 aligns across 9 bases. The V gene end was trimmed by 0 bases and the J gene end by 4 bases; junction bases not matched to a gene: 10. CDR3 length: 18 residues. Germline CDR1 is LGHDT and CDR2 is YNNKEL (reference sequence). The CDR3 region is CASSQEELAGSTYNEQFF. DNA for the CDR3: TGTGCCAGCAGCCAAGAAGAACTAGCGGGCAGCACTTACAATGAGCAGTTCTTC.

There are a few counts of this clonotype. The rearrangement joins TRBV10-3 to TRBJ2-7, with a possible D match to TRBD1 (5 bases). Germline CDR1 is ENHRY and CDR2 is SYGVKD. The CDR3 consists of 12 residues. With 4 bases removed from V and 4 bases from J, the gap between germline ends came to 8 bases. CDR3 protein: CAISVSGYEQYF. In nucleotides, the CDR3 is TGTGCCATCAGTGTCTCAGGGTACGAGCAGTACTTC.